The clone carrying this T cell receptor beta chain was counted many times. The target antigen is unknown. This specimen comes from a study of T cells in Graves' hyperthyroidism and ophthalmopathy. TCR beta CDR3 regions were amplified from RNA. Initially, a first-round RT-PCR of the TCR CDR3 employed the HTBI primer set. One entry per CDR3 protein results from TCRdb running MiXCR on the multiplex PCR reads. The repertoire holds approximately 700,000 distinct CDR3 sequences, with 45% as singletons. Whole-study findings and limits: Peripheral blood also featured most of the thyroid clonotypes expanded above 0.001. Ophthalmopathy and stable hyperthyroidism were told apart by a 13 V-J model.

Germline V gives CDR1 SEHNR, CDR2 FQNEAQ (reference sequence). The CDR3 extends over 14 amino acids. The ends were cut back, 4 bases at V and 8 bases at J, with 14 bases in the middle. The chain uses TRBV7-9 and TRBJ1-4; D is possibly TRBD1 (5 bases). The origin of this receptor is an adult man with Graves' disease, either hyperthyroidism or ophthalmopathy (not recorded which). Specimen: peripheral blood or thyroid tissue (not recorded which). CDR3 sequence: CASSSFVGAEKLFF. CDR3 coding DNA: TGTGCCAGCAGCTCCTTTGTCGGGGCAGAAAAACTGTTTTTT.